This T cell receptor beta chain was identified during a study of cytomegalovirus exposure and HLA in healthy donors. Study-wide results and limits: A few CMV-associated chains proved CMV antigen-specific in vitro.

With regard to this clone: Antigen: not known.

After removal of 8 bases from V and 3 bases from J, the junction contained 7 bases not matched to a gene. CDR1 LNHDA and CDR2 SQIVND come from the germline V gene (reference sequence). This CDR3 has 15 residues. The PCR was carried out with 60 Vbeta primers and 13 Jbeta primers. Libraries were prepared by immunoSEQ multiplex PCR; TCRdb keeps only in-frame clonotypes and omits some of them. Found here are around 130,000 clones, roughly 70% of them singletons; the top ten hold 6.6%. Material: PBMCs. The receptor comes from a man aged 40-55 years in good health and CMV-seropositive. This chain joins TRBV19 and TRBJ2-2, with 9 bases fitting TRBD2. Written as DNA, the CDR3 is TGTGCCAGTGGCGGACTAGCGAGGGACACCGGGGAGCTGTTTTTT. It is translated as CASGGLARDTGELFF.